What follows are 23 T cell receptor beta chains derived from one specimen sequenced in a study of Ad26.COV2.S vaccination and SARS-CoV-2 variants (dated by TCRdb to about 2021). The method was the immunoSEQ multiplex PCR assay. In TCRdb, the immuneACCESS table is reduced to in-frame sequences with V and J assigned. These tables do not hold every clone; where another copy was compared, an unresolved V gene accounts for under half, and the others remain unexplained. This sample comprises about 250,000 clones, about 90% of them detected only once. The top ten clonotypes cover about 3.6% of the sample. Explained via the paper, the treatment or condition label denotes: some 20 received Ad26.COV2.S at low or high dose, single or two shots; roughly five received placebo; per-sample allocation not given. For vaccine and placebo recipients, the sequenced repertoires came from samples collected on day 63 after the first injection.

The source was peripheral blood, collected in a trial of Ad26.COV2.S vaccine versus placebo. The source of these receptors is a person between 18 and 65 years old who received the Ad26.COV2.S COVID-19 vaccine or a placebo.

Concerning this clone itself: Germline and junction disagree at one end, which may indicate a read error. The chain joins TRBV27 to TRBJ2-7; 7 nucleotides match TRBD1. Germline V gives CDR1 MNHEY, CDR2 SMNVEV (reference sequence). CDR3 length: 8 amino acids. This CDR3 is CAGLGGFF. As DNA, the CDR3 is TGTGCCGGGTTAGGGGGCTTCTTC.

The CDR3 coding sequence is TGTGCCAGCAGTGAAGGACAGAACTATGGCTACACCTTC. It is translated as CASSEGQNYGYTF. The chain uses TRBV28 and TRBJ1-2; D might be TRBD1 (6 bases). Trimming left V 5 bases short and J 2 bases short, with 9 bases between. Germline V gives CDR1 MDHEN, CDR2 SYDVKM. CDR3 length: 13 amino acids.

The chain carries TRBV30 and TRBJ1-2, with 7 bases matching TRBD1. V shed 4 bases and J 2 bases; nucleotides not matched to a gene: 4. Germline V gene data show CDR1 as GTSNPN and CDR2 as SVGIG (reference sequence). The CDR3 is 13 amino acids. The CDR3 nucleotides read TGTGCCTGGATTAGACAGGGAAACTATGGCTACACCTTC. Translated, it gives CAWIRQGNYGYTF.

The chain carries TRBV4-1 and TRBJ1-2, with D hard to call. There are 16 residues in the CDR3. Germline loops: CDR1 MGHRA, CDR2 YSYEKL. The V gene lost 0 bases and the J gene lost 7 bases, with 18 bases spanning the gap. CDR3 coding DNA: TGCGCCAGCAGCCAAGATCTCGAGACACTGAGAGTTGGCTACACCTTC. Its translation: CASSQDLETLRVGYTF.

V usage is TRBV30 and J usage is TRBJ2-3; perhaps TRBD2 as D (6 bases). V was pared by 5 bases and J by 3 bases, with 12 bases between. CDR1 is GTSNPN and CDR2 is SVGIG in the germline V gene (reference sequence). The CDR3 covers 13 residues. CDR3 protein: CAWSGGATDTQYF. In DNA form, the CDR3 reads TGTGCCTGGTCAGGCGGGGCGACAGATACGCAGTATTTT.

This rearrangement joins TRBV7-9 to TRBJ1-4; D perhaps matches TRBD1 (5 bases). Trimming took off 3 bases at V and 6 bases at J, with 20 bases between the two ends. The germline CDR1 and CDR2 sequences are SEHNR and FQNEAQ (reference sequence). The CDR3 consists of 17 residues. CDR3 amino acids: CASSFHPGPLYYEKLFF. In DNA, the CDR3 is TGTGCCAGCAGCTTTCACCCGGGACCGCTTTACTATGAAAAACTGTTTTTT.

Points on this clone: In the same sample, other DNA sequences code for this CDR3. The genes are TRBV18 and TRBJ2-7, with 9 bases that match TRBD1. The CDR3 spans 14 residues. Unmatched junction bases numbered 4, after V lost 3 bases and J lost 4 bases. CDR1 and CDR2 (germline): KGHSH, LQKENI. The CDR3 loop is CASSPGTGSYEQYF. Here the CDR3 DNA reads TGTGCCAGCTCACCCGGGACAGGGTCATACGAGCAGTACTTC.

This rearrangement joins TRBV5-1 to TRBJ1-4; no clear D. V lost 3 bases to trimming and J lost 5 bases, with 11 bases between them. The CDR3 runs 14 residues. Germline CDR1 reads SGHRS; CDR2 reads YFSETQ. CDR3 DNA sequence: TGCGCCAGCAGCTACGCAGGACCCAATGAAAAACTGTTTTTT. This sequence encodes CASSYAGPNEKLFF. Looking up the rest from reference TRBV5-1 and TRBJ1-4 gives the full variable domain: KAGVTQTPRYLIKTRGQQVTLSCSPISGHRSVSWYQQTPGQGLQFLFEYFSETQRNKGNFPGRFSGRQFSNSRSEMNVSTLELGDSALYLCASSYAGPNEKLFFGSGTQLSVL.

The genes are TRBV2 and TRBJ1-6, with no clear D. This CDR3 has 15 amino acids. V lost 6 bases, J lost 0 bases, and 9 bases lay in between. Germline assignment: CDR1 SNHLY and CDR2 FYNNEI. The DNA for the CDR3 is TGTGCCAGCAGGGAGAGGAGCTCCTATAATTCACCCCTCCACTTT. Its protein product is CASRERSSYNSPLHF.

V is TRBV4-1 and J is TRBJ1-3; D uncertain. This CDR3 has 12 residues. Germline-derived CDR1 and CDR2 are MGHRA and YSYEKL. Deletions cut 1 base from V and 14 bases from J, with 12 bases between. The CDR3, as DNA: TGCGCCAGCAGCCAAGTTGGTCGGCTGGTATATTTT. The encoded protein is CASSQVGRLVYF.

The chain carries TRBV7-2 and TRBJ1-1; 9 bases are a match to TRBD1. The V and J ends lost 5 bases and 2 bases, in that order; junction bases with no gene match: 3. The CDR3 covers 14 residues. Germline CDR1 reads SGHTA; CDR2 reads FQGNSA. In DNA, the CDR3 is TGTGCCAGCAGCCAGGGACAGGGAAACACTGAAGCTTTCTTT. This codes for CASSQGQGNTEAFF.

The chain recombines TRBV12-5 with TRBJ2-1; perhaps TRBD1 as D (5 bases). Trimming stripped 2 bases from V and 1 base from J, with 6 bases between. Germline V gene sequence: CDR1 LGHNT, CDR2 FRNRAP. This CDR3 has 14 amino acids. The CDR3 bases are TGTGCTAGTGGTTTGCAGGGTTCCTACAATGAGCAGTTCTTC. The encoded protein is CASGLQGSYNEQFF.

CDR3 sequence (DNA): TGTGCCAGCAGCTATAATAGCAATCAGCCCCAGCATTTT. Residues: CASSYNSNQPQHF. V is TRBV28 and J is TRBJ1-5; D unresolved. This CDR3 contains 13 residues. The ends were cut back, 6 bases at V and 0 bases at J, with 6 bases in the middle. The V gene's germline CDR1 is MDHEN and CDR2 SYDVKM. The complete variable domain, with remaining parts taken from reference TRBV28 and TRBJ1-5, reads DVKVTQSSRYLVKRTGEKVFLECVQDMDHENMFWYRQDPGLGLRLIYFSYDVKMKEKGDIPEGYSVSREKKERFSLILESASTNQTSMYLCASSYNSNQPQHFGDGTRLSIL.

The rearrangement uses TRBV4-1 and TRBJ2-1; D perhaps matches TRBD2 (6 bases). The CDR3 covers 17 residues. CDR1 is MGHRA, CDR2 YSYEKL, per germline. With 1 base removed from V and 3 bases from J, the gap between germline ends came to 16 bases. In nucleotides, the CDR3 is TGCGCCAGCAGCCAAGGACCCGCGGGACGGAGCTACAATGAGCAGTTCTTC. It specifies CASSQGPAGRSYNEQFF.

This clone was seen a single time. The chain combines TRBV29-1 with TRBJ1-1; a weak D match, TRBD1 (6 bases). Germline CDR1 is SQVTM and CDR2 is ANQGSEA. The V and J ends lost 7 bases and 9 bases respectively, with 12 bases between them. There are 10 residues in the CDR3. The CDR3 is CSARQVQAFF. The CDR3 bases are TGCAGCGCCCGACAGGTTCAAGCTTTCTTT.

This chain connects TRBV11-2 to TRBJ2-7; the match to TRBD1 covers 9 bases. V gave up 4 bases and J gave up 6 bases; unmatched junction bases: 4. CDR3 size: 13 residues. Germline CDR1 and CDR2: SGHAT and FQNNGV. CDR3 in amino acids: CASSSWTGAEQYF. CDR3 coding DNA: TGTGCCAGCAGCTCCTGGACAGGGGCCGAGCAGTACTTC.

The genes are TRBV3-1 (or the pseudogene TRBV3-2) and TRBJ2-5, with D possibly being TRBD1 (5 bases). This CDR3 is built from 14 residues. The V and J ends lost 6 bases and 5 bases respectively, with 16 bases between them. Looked up from germline, CDR1 is LGHDT and CDR2 is YNNKEL (reference sequence). CDR3 loop: CASSRPGAGETQYF. DNA for the CDR3: TGTGCCAGCAGTCGACCTGGGGCCGGGGAGACCCAGTACTTC.

This sequence joins TRBV27 and TRBJ1-1, with TRBD1 as a possible D gene (6 bases). The germline V gene encodes CDR1 MNHEY and CDR2 SMNVEV (reference sequence). Trimming shortened V by 4 bases and J by 7 bases, and 13 bases separated the two germline ends. The CDR3 has 13 residues. CDR3 loop: CASSSDRRLEAFF. The DNA for the CDR3 is TGTGCCAGCAGTTCGGACAGACGACTTGAAGCTTTCTTT.

The chain recombines TRBV18 with TRBJ2-7; D perhaps matches TRBD2 (5 bases). This CDR3 has 11 residues. Germline CDR1 reads KGHSH; CDR2 reads LQKENI. V lost 4 bases and J lost 7, with 8 bases in between. The CDR3 loop is CASSLPGEQYF. Written as DNA, the CDR3 is TGTGCCAGCTCACTTCCGGGGGAGCAGTACTTC.

The gene calls are TRBV20-1 and TRBJ1-2; D unresolved. The CDR3 covers 12 residues. Germline CDR1 is DFQATT and CDR2 is SNEGSKA (reference sequence). V was clipped by 3 bases and J by 4 bases, with 9 bases between them. As DNA, the CDR3 is TGCAGTGCTAGTAGTAGCGGCTATGGCTACACCTTC. As protein: CSASSSGYGYTF.

The CDR3 coding sequence is TGCGCCAGCAGCGAATCCGGGACAGGGGACTCACCCCTCCACTTT. This gives the protein CASSESGTGDSPLHF. The chain carries TRBV5-1 and TRBJ1-6; 10 positions match TRBD1. The CDR3 has 15 amino acids. Germline CDR1 reads SGHRS; CDR2 reads YFSETQ. The V gene end was trimmed by 4 bases and the J gene end by 10 bases; junction bases not matched to a gene: 8.

In its sample, this clone was seen once. The CDR3 protein is CAISTSGNSYNEQFF. CDR3 sequence (DNA): TGTGCCATCAGTACTAGCGGCAATTCCTACAATGAGCAGTTCTTC. V is TRBV10-3 and J is TRBJ2-1; 8 bases agree with TRBD2. J gave up 1 base and V 5 bases, and 4 bases lay outside the gene matches. The length of the CDR3 is 15 residues. The germline gives CDR1 ENHRY, CDR2 SYGVKD.

This rearrangement joins TRBV2 to TRBJ1-5; D gene uncertain. This CDR3 has 12 residues. V was clipped by 1 base and J by 9 bases, with 7 bases between them. The germline V gene has CDR1 SNHLY and CDR2 FYNNEI. CDR3 coding DNA: TGTGCCAGCAGTGAAGTAGAAGGGCCCCAGCATTTT. Amino acid sequence: CASSEVEGPQHF.